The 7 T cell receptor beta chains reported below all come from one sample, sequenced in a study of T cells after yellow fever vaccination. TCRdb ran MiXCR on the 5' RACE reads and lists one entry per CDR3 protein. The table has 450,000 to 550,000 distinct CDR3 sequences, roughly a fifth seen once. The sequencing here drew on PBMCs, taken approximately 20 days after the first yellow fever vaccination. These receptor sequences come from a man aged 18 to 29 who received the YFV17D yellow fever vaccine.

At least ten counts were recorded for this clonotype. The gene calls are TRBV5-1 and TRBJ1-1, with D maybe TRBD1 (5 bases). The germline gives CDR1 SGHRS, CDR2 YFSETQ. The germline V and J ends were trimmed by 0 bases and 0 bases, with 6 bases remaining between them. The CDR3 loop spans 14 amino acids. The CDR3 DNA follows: TGCGCCAGCAGCTTGGGGACACTGAACACTGAAGCTTTCTTT. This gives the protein CASSLGTLNTEAFF.

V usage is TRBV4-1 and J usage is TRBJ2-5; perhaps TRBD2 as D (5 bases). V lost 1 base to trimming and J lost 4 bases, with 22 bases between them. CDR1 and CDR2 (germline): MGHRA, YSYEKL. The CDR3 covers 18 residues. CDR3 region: CASSQGTFTGSLGETQYF. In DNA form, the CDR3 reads TGCGCCAGCAGCCAAGGAACGTTTACGGGATCCCTGGGAGAGACCCAGTACTTC.

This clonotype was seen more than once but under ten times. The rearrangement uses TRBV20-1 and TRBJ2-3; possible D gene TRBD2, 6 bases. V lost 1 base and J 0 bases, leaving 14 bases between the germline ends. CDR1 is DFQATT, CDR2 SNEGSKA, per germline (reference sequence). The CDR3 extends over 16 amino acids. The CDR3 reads CSARGLRETSTDTQYF. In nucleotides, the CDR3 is TGCAGTGCTAGAGGACTGCGGGAAACTAGCACAGATACGCAGTATTTT.

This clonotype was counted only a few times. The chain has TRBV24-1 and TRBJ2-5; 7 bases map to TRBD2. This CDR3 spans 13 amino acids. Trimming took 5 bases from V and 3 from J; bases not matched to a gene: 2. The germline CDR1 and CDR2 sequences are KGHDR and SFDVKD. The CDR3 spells CATSGGGEETQYF. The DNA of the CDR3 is TGTGCCACCAGTGGCGGGGGTGAAGAGACCCAGTACTTC.

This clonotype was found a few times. The CDR3 loop reads CASSLFTSGAFNEQFF. CDR3 in DNA: TGCGCCAGCAGCCTGTTTACTAGCGGGGCCTTCAATGAGCAGTTCTTC. The J gene is TRBJ2-1, the V gene TRBV5-1, with TRBD2 identical over 10 bases. Germline-derived CDR1 and CDR2 are SGHRS and YFSETQ. Trimming at V came to 4 bases and at J to 6 bases, leaving 10 bases not matched to a gene. This CDR3 spans 16 amino acids. The whole variable domain, remainder taken from reference TRBV5-1 and TRBJ2-1, is KAGVTQTPRYLIKTRGQQVTLSCSPISGHRSVSWYQQTPGQGLQFLFEYFSETQRNKGNFPGRFSGRQFSNSRSEMNVSTLELGDSALYLCASSLFTSGAFNEQFFGPGTRLTVL.

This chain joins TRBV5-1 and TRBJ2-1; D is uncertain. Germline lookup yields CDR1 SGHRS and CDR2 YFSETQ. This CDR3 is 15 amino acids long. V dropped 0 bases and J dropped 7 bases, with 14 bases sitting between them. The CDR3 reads CASSLVGLDSNEQFF. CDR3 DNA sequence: TGCGCCAGCAGCTTGGTTGGGCTAGATAGTAATGAGCAGTTCTTC.

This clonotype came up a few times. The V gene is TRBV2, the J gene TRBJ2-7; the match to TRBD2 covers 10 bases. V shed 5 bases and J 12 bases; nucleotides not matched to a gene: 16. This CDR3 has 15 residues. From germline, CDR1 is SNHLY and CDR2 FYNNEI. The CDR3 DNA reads TGTGCCAGCAGTCCACGTAGCGGGGGGCCCCGGGAGAGGTACGTC. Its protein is CASSPRSGGPRERYV.